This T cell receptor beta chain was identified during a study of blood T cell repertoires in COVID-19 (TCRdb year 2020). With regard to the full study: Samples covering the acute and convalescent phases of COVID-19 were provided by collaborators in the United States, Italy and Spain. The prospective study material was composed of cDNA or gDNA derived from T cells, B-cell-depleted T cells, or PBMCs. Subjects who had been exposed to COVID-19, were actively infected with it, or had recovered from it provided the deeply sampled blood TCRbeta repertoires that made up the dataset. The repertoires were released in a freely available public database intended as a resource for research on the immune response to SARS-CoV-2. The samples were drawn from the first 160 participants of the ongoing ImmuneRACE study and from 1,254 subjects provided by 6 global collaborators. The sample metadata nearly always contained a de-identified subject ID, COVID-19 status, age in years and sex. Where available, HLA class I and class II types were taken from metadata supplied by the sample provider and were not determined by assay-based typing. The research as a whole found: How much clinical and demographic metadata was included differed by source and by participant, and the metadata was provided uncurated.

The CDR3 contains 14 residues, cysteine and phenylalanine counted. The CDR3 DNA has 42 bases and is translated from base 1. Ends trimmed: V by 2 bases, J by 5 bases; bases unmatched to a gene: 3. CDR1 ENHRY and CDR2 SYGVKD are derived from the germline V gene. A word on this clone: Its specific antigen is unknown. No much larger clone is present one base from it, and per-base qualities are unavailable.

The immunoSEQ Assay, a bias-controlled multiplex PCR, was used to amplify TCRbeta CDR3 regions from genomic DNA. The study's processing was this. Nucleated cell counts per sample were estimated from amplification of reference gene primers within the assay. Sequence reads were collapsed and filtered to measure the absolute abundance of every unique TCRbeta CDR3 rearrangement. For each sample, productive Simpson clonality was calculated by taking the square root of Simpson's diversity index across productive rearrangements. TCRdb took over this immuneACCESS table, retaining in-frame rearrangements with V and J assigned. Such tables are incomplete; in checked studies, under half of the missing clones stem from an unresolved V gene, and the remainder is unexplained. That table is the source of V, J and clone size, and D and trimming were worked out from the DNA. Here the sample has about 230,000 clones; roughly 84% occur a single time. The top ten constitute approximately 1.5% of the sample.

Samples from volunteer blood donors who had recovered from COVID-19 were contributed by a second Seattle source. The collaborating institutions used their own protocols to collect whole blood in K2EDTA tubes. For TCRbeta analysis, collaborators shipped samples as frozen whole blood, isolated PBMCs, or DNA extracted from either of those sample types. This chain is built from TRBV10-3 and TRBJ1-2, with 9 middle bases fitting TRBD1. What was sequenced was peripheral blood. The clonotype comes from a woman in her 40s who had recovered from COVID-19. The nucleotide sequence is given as TGTGCCATCAGTGAGGGACAGGGGAATTATGGCTACACCTTC. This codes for CAISEGQGNYGYTF.